This T cell receptor (beta chain) was recorded in a study of blood T cell repertoires in COVID-19. Study-wide context: Sites across the United States, Italy and Spain contributed samples from acute and convalescent COVID-19. PBMCs, B-cell-depleted T cells, or T cells provided the cDNA or gDNA that made up the material.

Germline V gene lookup returns CDR1 LNHDA and CDR2 SQIVND (reference sequence). Trimming took 8 bases from V and 2 from J; bases not matched to a gene: 1. The CDR3 is 13 amino acids. Methods used by the authors: Counts of nucleated cells, estimated from reference gene primer amplification, were obtained. Measured with immunoSEQ multiplex PCR; TCRdb has only the in-frame clones, and not every one. V and J calls and clone size come straight from that table; D and trimming were deduced from the DNA. This repertoire shows about 120,000 clones, 88% found once; its top ten account for 0.88%. Sequenced input: peripheral blood. The chain joins TRBV19 to TRBJ1-3; 9 bases align to TRBD1. This receptor was identified in a woman aged 45-60 years with active or convalescent COVID-19. The CDR3 spells CASGTGTGNTIYF. The DNA for the CDR3 is TGTGCCAGTGGGACAGGGACTGGAAACACCATATATTTT.